This TCR beta chain stems from a study of blood T cell repertoires in COVID-19. Study information: PBMCs, B-cell-depleted T cells, or T cells were the source of the cDNA or gDNA that made up the material.

Germline-derived CDR1 and CDR2 are KGHDR and SFDVKD. V trimming: 4 bases; J trimming: 0 bases; junction bases outside the gene matches: 4. The CDR3 has 17 amino acids. Original processing notes: Cell counts per sample came from amplifying reference gene primers. Profiling relied on immunoSEQ multiplex PCR, and the TCRdb table lists in-frame clones only, not all of them. V and J calls and clone size are as listed in that table; D and trimming were resolved from the DNA. Counted here are 60,000 to 80,000 clones, roughly 85% occurring once; the ten biggest clones make up approximately 25%. The material sequenced was peripheral blood. This rearrangement joins TRBV24-1 to TRBJ2-1; 11 bases match TRBD1. The receptor was isolated from a man aged 50 to 59 with acute or convalescent COVID-19. CDR3 region: CATSDPGQGGSYNEQFF. CDR3 sequence (DNA): TGTGCCACCAGTGACCCGGGACAGGGGGGCTCCTACAATGAGCAGTTCTTC.